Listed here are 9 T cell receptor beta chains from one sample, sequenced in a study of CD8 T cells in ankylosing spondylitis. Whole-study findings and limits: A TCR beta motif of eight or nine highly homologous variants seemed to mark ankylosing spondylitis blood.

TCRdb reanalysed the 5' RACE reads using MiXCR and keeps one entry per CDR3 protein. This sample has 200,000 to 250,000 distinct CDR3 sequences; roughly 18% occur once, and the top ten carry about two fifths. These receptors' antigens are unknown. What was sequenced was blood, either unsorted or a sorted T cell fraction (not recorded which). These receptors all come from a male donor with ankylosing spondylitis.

The CDR3 reads CAWKGETYEQYF. Here the CDR3 DNA reads TGTGCCTGGAAAGGGGAAACCTACGAGCAGTACTTC. The chain joins TRBV30 to TRBJ2-7; weak D call: TRBD1 (5 bases). Trimming removed 4 bases at V and 2 bases at J, with 9 bases between. The germline CDR1 and CDR2 sequences are GTSNPN and SVGIG (reference sequence). This CDR3 has 12 residues.

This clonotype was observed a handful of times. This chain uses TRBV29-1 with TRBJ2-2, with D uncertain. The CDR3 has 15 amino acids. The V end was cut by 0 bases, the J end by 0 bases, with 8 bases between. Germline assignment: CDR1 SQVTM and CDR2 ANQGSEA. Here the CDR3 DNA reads TGCAGCGTTGAAGATCAGACTGCGAACACCGGGGAGCTGTTTTTT. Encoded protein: CSVEDQTANTGELFF.

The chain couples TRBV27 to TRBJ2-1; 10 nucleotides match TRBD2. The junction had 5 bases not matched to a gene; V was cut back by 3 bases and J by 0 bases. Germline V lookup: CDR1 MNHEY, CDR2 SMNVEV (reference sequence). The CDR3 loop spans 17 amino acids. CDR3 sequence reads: CASSLTSGPTSYNEQFF. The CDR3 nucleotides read TGTGCCAGCAGTTTGACTAGCGGGCCTACCTCCTACAATGAGCAGTTCTTC.

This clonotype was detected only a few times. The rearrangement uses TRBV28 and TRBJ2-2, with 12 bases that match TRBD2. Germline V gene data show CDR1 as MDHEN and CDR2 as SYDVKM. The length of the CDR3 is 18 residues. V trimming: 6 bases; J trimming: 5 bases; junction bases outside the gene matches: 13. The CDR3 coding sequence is TGTGCCAGCAGCCAGACTAGCGGGAGATTAACGGCTACCGGGGAGCTGTTTTTT. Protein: CASSQTSGRLTATGELFF. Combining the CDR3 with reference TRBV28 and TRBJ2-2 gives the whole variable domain DVKVTQSSRYLVKRTGEKVFLECVQDMDHENMFWYRQDPGLGLRLIYFSYDVKMKEKGDIPEGYSVSREKKERFSLILESASTNQTSMYLCASSQTSGRLTATGELFFGEGSRLTVL.

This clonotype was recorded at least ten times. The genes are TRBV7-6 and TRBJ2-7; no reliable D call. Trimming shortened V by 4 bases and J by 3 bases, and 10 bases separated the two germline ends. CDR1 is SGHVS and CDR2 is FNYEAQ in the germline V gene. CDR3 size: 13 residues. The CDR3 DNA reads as TGTGCCAGCAGCTCCGGACGCTTCTACGAGCAGTACTTC. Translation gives CASSSGRFYEQYF. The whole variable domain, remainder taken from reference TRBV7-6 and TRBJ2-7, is GAGVSQSPRYKVTKRGQDVALRCDPISGHVSLYWYRQALGQGPEFLTYFNYEAQQDKSGLPNDRFSAERPEGSISTLTIQRTEQRDSAMYRCASSSGRFYEQYFGPGTRLTVT.

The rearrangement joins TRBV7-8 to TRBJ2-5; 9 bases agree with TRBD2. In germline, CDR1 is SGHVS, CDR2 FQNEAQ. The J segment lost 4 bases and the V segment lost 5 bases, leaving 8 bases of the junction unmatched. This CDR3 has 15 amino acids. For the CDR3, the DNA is TGTGCCAGCAGCCCGATAGCGGGAGCCCGAGAGACCCAGTACTTC. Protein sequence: CASSPIAGARETQYF.

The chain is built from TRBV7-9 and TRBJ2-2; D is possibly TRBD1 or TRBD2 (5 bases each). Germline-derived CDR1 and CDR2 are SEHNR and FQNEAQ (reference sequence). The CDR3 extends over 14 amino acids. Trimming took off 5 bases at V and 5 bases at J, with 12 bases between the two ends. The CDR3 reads CASSRTEGTGELFF. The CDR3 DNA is TGTGCCAGCAGCCGTACAGAGGGGACCGGGGAGCTGTTTTTT.

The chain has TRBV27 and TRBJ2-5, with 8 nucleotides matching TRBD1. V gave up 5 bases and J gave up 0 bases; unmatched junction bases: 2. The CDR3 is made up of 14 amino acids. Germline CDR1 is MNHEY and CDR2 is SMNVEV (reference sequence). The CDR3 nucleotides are TGTGCCAGCAGTGGGACAGGCGACCAAGAGACCCAGTACTTC. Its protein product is CASSGTGDQETQYF.

Here the CDR3 reads CATWTGEETQYF. CDR3 coding DNA: TGTGCCACCTGGACAGGGGAAGAGACCCAGTACTTC. V gene TRBV2 combines with J gene TRBJ2-5; 9 nucleotides agree with TRBD1. The CDR3 consists of 12 residues. Germline V gives CDR1 SNHLY, CDR2 FYNNEI. The V gene end was trimmed by 10 bases and the J gene end by 3 bases; junction bases not matched to a gene: 3.